Listed below are T cell receptor beta chains from one sample, sequenced in a study of blood T cell repertoires in COVID-19. TCRdb's copy holds only in-frame clones and misses some; the assay was immunoSEQ multiplex PCR. The sample has 200,000 to 250,000 clones, 86% seen once. The sample was peripheral blood. The receptors originated from a woman of 80 years or more with COVID-19, enrolled during active disease. Each CDR3 is given with its conserved first and last residue. The order of the fields is V gene, D gene, J gene, clone size, CDR3 length, CDR3 protein, CDR3 DNA. The D gene is left open where the match is weak. Not all rows give a size; the values are once, few, many and, for expanded clones, a class.

>TRBV6-6|TRBD2|TRBJ2-7|.|16
CASSRGTSSTSYEQYF
TGTGCCAGCAGTCGAGGGACTAGCAGTACCTCCTACGAGCAGTACTTC
>TRBV6-6|.|TRBJ1-1|.|13
CASPRSRDAEAFF
TGTGCCAGCCCTCGAAGTCGGGATGCTGAAGCTTTCTTT
>TRBV6-6|TRBD1|TRBJ1-1|once|15
CASSYSLRGDTEAFF
TGTGCCAGCAGTTACTCGCTCAGGGGGGACACTGAAGCTTTCTTT
>TRBV2|TRBD2|TRBJ2-1|.|16
CASSERGTSGHNEQFF
TGTGCCAGCAGTGAAAGGGGGACTAGCGGGCACAATGAGCAGTTCTTC
>TRBV19|TRBD1|TRBJ1-5|.|14
CASRPGQANQPQHF
TGTGCCAGTAGGCCGGGACAGGCAAATCAGCCCCAGCATTTT
>TRBV29-1|.|TRBJ1-1|.|12
CSVGTGSTEAFF
TGCAGCGTCGGAACAGGTTCGACTGAAGCTTTCTTT
>TRBV30|.|TRBJ1-4|.|13
CAWSVQGGEKLFF
TGTGCCTGGAGTGTCCAAGGGGGTGAAAAACTGTTTTTT
>TRBV28|.|TRBJ2-5|.|16
CASSQPAREVIETQYF
TGTGCCAGCAGTCAGCCGGCCAGGGAGGTTATTGAGACCCAGTACTTC
>TRBV9|.|TRBJ2-3|.|15
CASSADSLGTDTQYF
TGTGCCAGCAGCGCCGACTCCCTCGGCACAGATACGCAGTATTTT
>TRBV19|.|TRBJ2-5|.|13
CASSGSGMETQYF
TGTGCCAGTAGTGGTTCGGGAATGGAGACCCAGTACTTC
>TRBV19|TRBD1|TRBJ1-1|.|14
CASRWTGANTEAFF
TGTGCCAGTAGGTGGACAGGGGCGAACACTGAAGCTTTCTTT
>TRBV5-4|TRBD1|TRBJ1-1|once|18
CASGNPGQGFWQNTEAFF
TGTGCCAGCGGCAATCCGGGACAGGGCTTCTGGCAGAACACTGAAGCTTTCTTT
>TRBV5-1|TRBD2|TRBJ2-4|.|16
CASSLTSGAGKNIQYF
TGCGCCAGCAGCCTCACTAGCGGGGCGGGCAAAAACATTCAGTACTTC
>TRBV13|.|TRBJ2-1|.|12
CASSSLHNEQFF
TGTGCCAGCAGCTCCCTACACAATGAGCAGTTCTTC
>TRBV5-1|TRBD2|TRBJ2-1|.|15
CASSLEGREYNEQFF
TGCGCCAGCAGCTTGGAAGGGAGGGAGTACAATGAGCAGTTCTTC
>TRBV18|TRBD1|TRBJ2-1|.|18
CASSPPTGGNGYNNEQFF
TGTGCCAGCTCACCACCTACAGGGGGTAACGGCTACAATAATGAGCAGTTCTTC